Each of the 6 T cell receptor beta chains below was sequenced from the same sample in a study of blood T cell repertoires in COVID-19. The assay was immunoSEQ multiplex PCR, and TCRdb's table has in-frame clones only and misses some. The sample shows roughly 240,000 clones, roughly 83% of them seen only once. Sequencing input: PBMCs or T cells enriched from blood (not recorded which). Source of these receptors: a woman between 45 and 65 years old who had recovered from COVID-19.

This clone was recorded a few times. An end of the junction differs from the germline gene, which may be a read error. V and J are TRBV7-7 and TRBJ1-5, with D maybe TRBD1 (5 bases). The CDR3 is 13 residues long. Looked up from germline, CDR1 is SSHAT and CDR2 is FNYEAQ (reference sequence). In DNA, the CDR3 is TGTGCTAGCAGTAGGGGTCCCGATCAGCCCCAGCATTTT. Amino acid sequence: CASSRGPDQPQHF. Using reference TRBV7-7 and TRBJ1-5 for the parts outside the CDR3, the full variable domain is GAGVSQSPRYKVTKRGQDVTLRCDPISSHATLYWYQQALGQGPEFLTYFNYEAQPDKSGLPSDRFSAERPEGSISTLTIQRTEQRDSAMYRCASSRGPDQPQHFGDGTRLSIL.

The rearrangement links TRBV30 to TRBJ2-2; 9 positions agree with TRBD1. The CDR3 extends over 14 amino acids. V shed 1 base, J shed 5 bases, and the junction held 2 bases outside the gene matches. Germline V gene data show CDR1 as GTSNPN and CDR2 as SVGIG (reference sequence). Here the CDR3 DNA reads TGTGCCTGGAGTGAGGACAGGGGAACCGGGGAGCTGTTTTTT. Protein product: CAWSEDRGTGELFF.

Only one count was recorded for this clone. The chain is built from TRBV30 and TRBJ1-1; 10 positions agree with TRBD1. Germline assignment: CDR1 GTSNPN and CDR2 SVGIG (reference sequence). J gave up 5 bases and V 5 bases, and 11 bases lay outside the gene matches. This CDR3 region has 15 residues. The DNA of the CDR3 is TGTGCCTGGGACCAGGGACAGGGGAGGGGAACTGAAGCTTTCTTT. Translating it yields CAWDQGQGRGTEAFF.

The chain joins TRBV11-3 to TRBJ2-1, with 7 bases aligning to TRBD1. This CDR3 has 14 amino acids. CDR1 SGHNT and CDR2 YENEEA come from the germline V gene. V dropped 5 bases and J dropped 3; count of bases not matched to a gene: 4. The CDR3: CASSGRDSYNEQFF. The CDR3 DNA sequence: TGTGCCAGCAGCGGACGGGACAGCTACAATGAGCAGTTCTTC.

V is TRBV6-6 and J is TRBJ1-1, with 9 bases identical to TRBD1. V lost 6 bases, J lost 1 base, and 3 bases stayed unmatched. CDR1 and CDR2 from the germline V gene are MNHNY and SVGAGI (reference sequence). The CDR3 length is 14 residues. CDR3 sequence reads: CASRPGQGNTEAFF. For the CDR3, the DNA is TGTGCCAGCAGACCGGGACAGGGGAACACTGAAGCTTTCTTT.

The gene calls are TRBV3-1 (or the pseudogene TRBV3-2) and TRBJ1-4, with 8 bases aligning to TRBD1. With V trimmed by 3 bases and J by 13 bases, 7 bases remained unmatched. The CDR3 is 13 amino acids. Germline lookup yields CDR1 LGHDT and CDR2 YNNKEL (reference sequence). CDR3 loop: CASSHGQGFRLFF. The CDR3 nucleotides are TGTGCCAGCAGCCATGGACAGGGTTTTCGACTGTTTTTT.